The rows below give T cell receptor beta chains drawn from one sample of a study of blood T cell repertoires in COVID-19. Method: immunoSEQ multiplex PCR; TCRdb's copy keeps in-frame clones and lacks some. This repertoire shows about 100,000 clones, approximately 88% found once; its top ten account for roughly a sixth. Sequencing was done on a sample of peripheral blood. The receptors here all came from a woman aged 55-70 years with acute or convalescent COVID-19. The CDR3 runs from the conserved cysteine through the conserved F or W. Each record gives: J gene, D gene, V gene, clone size, CDR3 protein, CDR3 DNA. A D gene is named only where the DNA matches it firmly. A row's size may be missing; if present it is once, few, many or a size class.

j_gene: TRBJ1-5; d_gene: TRBD1; v_gene: TRBV28; abundance: NA; CDR3aa: CASSITPTGNNQPQHF; CDR3nt: TGTGCCAGCAGTATCACGCCGACAGGGAACAATCAGCCCCAGCATTTT
j_gene: TRBJ2-3; d_gene: NA; v_gene: TRBV5-1; abundance: NA; CDR3aa: CASSLVGGGTDTQYF; CDR3nt: TGCGCCAGCAGCTTGGTAGGAGGGGGCACAGATACGCAGTATTTT
j_gene: TRBJ1-1; d_gene: TRBD1; v_gene: TRBV5-1; abundance: NA; CDR3aa: CASSLVGGRRNTEAFF; CDR3nt: TGCGCCAGCAGCTTGGTAGGGGGCCGGCGGAACACTGAAGCTTTCTTT
j_gene: TRBJ2-7; d_gene: NA; v_gene: TRBV5-1; abundance: NA; CDR3aa: CASTPLGAGVEQYF; CDR3nt: TGCGCCAGCACCCCCCTGGGGGCGGGCGTTGAGCAGTACTTC
j_gene: TRBJ1-3; d_gene: NA; v_gene: TRBV5-1; abundance: NA; CDR3aa: CASSLTGPSGNTIYF; CDR3nt: TGCGCCAGCAGCTTAACAGGACCCTCTGGAAACACCATATATTTT
j_gene: TRBJ1-1; d_gene: NA; v_gene: TRBV28; abundance: NA; CDR3aa: CASSFRQALNTEAFF; CDR3nt: TGTGCCAGCAGTTTCAGACAGGCCCTGAACACTGAAGCTTTCTTT
j_gene: TRBJ1-1; d_gene: TRBD1; v_gene: TRBV3-1/TRBV3-2; abundance: NA; CDR3aa: CASSHGQGNTEAFF; CDR3nt: TGTGCCAGCAGCCACGGACAGGGGAACACTGAAGCTTTCTTT
j_gene: TRBJ2-3; d_gene: NA; v_gene: TRBV14; abundance: once; CDR3aa: CASSPAGTDTQYF; CDR3nt: TGTGCCAGCAGCCCGGCGGGCACAGATACGCAGTATTTT
j_gene: TRBJ2-1; d_gene: TRBD2; v_gene: TRBV7-6; abundance: NA; CDR3aa: CASSLLAGTSSYNEQFF; CDR3nt: TGTGCCAGCAGCTTACTAGCGGGAACCAGCTCCTACAATGAGCAGTTCTTC
j_gene: TRBJ2-1; d_gene: TRBD2; v_gene: TRBV30; abundance: NA; CDR3aa: CAWSSGLAVNEQFF; CDR3nt: TGTGCCTGGAGTTCGGGACTAGCGGTCAATGAGCAGTTCTTC
j_gene: TRBJ1-5; d_gene: NA; v_gene: TRBV9; abundance: NA; CDR3aa: CASSSADTGQPQHF; CDR3nt: TGTGCCAGCAGCTCCGCGGATACGGGGCAGCCCCAGCATTTT
j_gene: TRBJ1-5; d_gene: NA; v_gene: TRBV2; abundance: few; CDR3aa: CASRDTRNQPQHF; CDR3nt: TGTGCCAGTAGGGACACTCGCAATCAGCCCCAGCATTTT
j_gene: TRBJ1-5; d_gene: TRBD1; v_gene: TRBV20-1; abundance: NA; CDR3aa: CSLGGDQPQHF; CDR3nt: TGCAGTTTAGGGGGCGATCAGCCCCAGCATTTT
j_gene: TRBJ1-6; d_gene: TRBD1; v_gene: TRBV9; abundance: NA; CDR3aa: CASSVEAQGGNSPLHF; CDR3nt: TGTGCCAGCAGCGTAGAGGCACAGGGGGGGAATTCACCCCTCCACTTT
j_gene: TRBJ1-1; d_gene: NA; v_gene: TRBV2; abundance: NA; CDR3aa: CASSDVGGNTEAFF; CDR3nt: TGTGCCAGCAGTGATGTAGGGGGGAACACTGAAGCTTTCTTT
j_gene: TRBJ1-1; d_gene: NA; v_gene: TRBV4-2; abundance: NA; CDR3aa: CASSQDLGSMNTEAFF; CDR3nt: TGTGCCAGCAGCCAAGATCTGGGTAGCATGAACACTGAAGCTTTCTTT
j_gene: TRBJ1-6; d_gene: NA; v_gene: TRBV19; abundance: few; CDR3aa: CASARRNNSPLHF; CDR3nt: TGTGCCAGTGCCAGAAGAAATAATTCACCCCTCCACTTT
j_gene: TRBJ2-1; d_gene: NA; v_gene: TRBV28; abundance: once; CDR3aa: CASSPGPSSYNEQFF; CDR3nt: TGTGCCAGCAGTCCCGGCCCTAGCTCCTACAATGAGCAGTTCTTC
j_gene: TRBJ2-3; d_gene: NA; v_gene: TRBV2; abundance: NA; CDR3aa: CASSERRGTTDTQYF; CDR3nt: TGTGCCAGCAGTGAACGCAGGGGAACCACAGATACGCAGTATTTT
j_gene: TRBJ1-1; d_gene: NA; v_gene: TRBV4-3; abundance: NA; CDR3aa: CASSQEPGQLTEAFF; CDR3nt: TGCGCCAGCAGCCAAGAACCAGGCCAATTAACTGAAGCTTTCTTT
j_gene: TRBJ2-3; d_gene: NA; v_gene: TRBV4-2; abundance: NA; CDR3aa: CASSQLSVADTQYF; CDR3nt: TGTGCCAGCAGCCAGCTTTCAGTCGCAGATACGCAGTATTTT
j_gene: TRBJ2-7; d_gene: TRBD1; v_gene: TRBV28; abundance: NA; CDR3aa: CASSNTGGASYEQYF; CDR3nt: TGTGCCAGCAGTAATACAGGGGGCGCTTCCTACGAGCAGTACTTC
j_gene: TRBJ2-1; d_gene: TRBD2; v_gene: TRBV5-5; abundance: NA; CDR3aa: CASSSRLAGGPLDNEQFF; CDR3nt: TGTGCCAGCAGCTCAAGACTAGCGGGGGGGCCTTTGGACAATGAGCAGTTCTTC
j_gene: TRBJ1-6; d_gene: NA; v_gene: TRBV6-5; abundance: once; CDR3aa: CASSYSIGRSNSPLHF; CDR3nt: TGTGCCAGCAGTTACTCGATAGGGAGGTCTAATTCACCCCTCCACTTT
j_gene: TRBJ2-2; d_gene: NA; v_gene: TRBV24-1; abundance: NA; CDR3aa: CATAGRTGELFF; CDR3nt: TGTGCCACCGCAGGGCGCACCGGGGAGCTGTTTTTT
j_gene: TRBJ2-7; d_gene: NA; v_gene: TRBV21-1; abundance: few; CDR3aa: CASSTRTMTSVSYEQYF; CDR3nt: TGTGCCAGCAGCACGAGGACTATGACTAGCGTCTCCTACGAGCAGTACTTC
j_gene: TRBJ1-3; d_gene: NA; v_gene: TRBV7-2; abundance: NA; CDR3aa: CASSSTYSSGNTIYF; CDR3nt: TGTGCCAGCAGTTCTACCTACAGCTCCGGAAACACCATATATTTT
j_gene: TRBJ1-6; d_gene: TRBD1; v_gene: TRBV5-5; abundance: NA; CDR3aa: CASSPDRETSPLHF; CDR3nt: TGTGCCAGCAGCCCCGACAGGGAAACTTCACCCCTCCACTTT
j_gene: TRBJ2-5; d_gene: TRBD1; v_gene: TRBV4-2; abundance: NA; CDR3aa: CASSQDRAGTGRETQYF; CDR3nt: TGTGCCAGCAGCCAAGATCGAGCTGGGACAGGGCGAGAGACCCAGTACTTC
j_gene: TRBJ1-4; d_gene: NA; v_gene: TRBV5-5; abundance: NA; CDR3aa: CASSIGGTLDEKLFF; CDR3nt: TGTGCCAGCAGCATTGGGGGGACTCTCGATGAAAAACTGTTTTTT
j_gene: TRBJ1-1; d_gene: TRBD1; v_gene: TRBV14; abundance: NA; CDR3aa: CASSYRGRDEAFF; CDR3nt: TGTGCCAGCAGCTACAGGGGGCGAGATGAAGCTTTCTTT
j_gene: TRBJ1-5; d_gene: NA; v_gene: TRBV28; abundance: NA; CDR3aa: CASQVGSVQPQHF; CDR3nt: TGTGCCAGCCAGGTGGGGAGTGTTCAGCCCCAGCATTTT
j_gene: TRBJ1-6; d_gene: TRBD1; v_gene: TRBV5-4; abundance: NA; CDR3aa: CASSQTGVPSPLHF; CDR3nt: TGTGCCAGCAGCCAAACAGGGGTACCTTCACCCCTCCACTTT
j_gene: TRBJ2-3; d_gene: TRBD1; v_gene: TRBV7-2; abundance: once; CDR3aa: CASSLDRTDTQYF; CDR3nt: TGTGCCAGCAGCCTGGACAGGACAGATACGCAGTATTTT
j_gene: TRBJ2-1; d_gene: TRBD2; v_gene: TRBV10-2; abundance: NA; CDR3aa: CASSLRGGQNEQFF; CDR3nt: TGCGCCAGCAGTCTGCGGGGGGGCCAGAATGAGCAGTTCTTC
j_gene: TRBJ1-2; d_gene: NA; v_gene: TRBV7-2; abundance: once; CDR3aa: CASSTKGGGPYGYTF; CDR3nt: TGTGCCAGCAGCACAAAGGGGGGGGGCCCCTATGGCTACACCTTC
j_gene: TRBJ2-1; d_gene: TRBD2; v_gene: TRBV19; abundance: NA; CDR3aa: CASSTLTSGVYNEQFF; CDR3nt: TGTGCCAGTAGTACCCTAACTAGCGGGGTGTACAATGAGCAGTTCTTC
j_gene: TRBJ1-4; d_gene: NA; v_gene: TRBV27; abundance: NA; CDR3aa: CASSLNSNEKLFF; CDR3nt: TGTGCCAGCAGTTTAAACAGTAATGAAAAACTGTTTTTT
j_gene: TRBJ2-1; d_gene: NA; v_gene: TRBV3-1/TRBV3-2; abundance: NA; CDR3aa: CASSQEGREQFF; CDR3nt: TGTGCCAGCAGCCAGGAGGGGCGAGAGCAGTTCTTC
j_gene: TRBJ1-5; d_gene: TRBD1; v_gene: TRBV30; abundance: once; CDR3aa: CAWSVLGQGAQPQHF; CDR3nt: TGTGCCTGGAGTGTACTAGGGCAGGGGGCTCAGCCCCAGCATTTT
j_gene: TRBJ1-6; d_gene: TRBD1; v_gene: TRBV7-8; abundance: few; CDR3aa: CASSTRWGQGRESPLHF; CDR3nt: TGTGCCAGCAGCACCCGGTGGGGACAGGGGCGGGAATCACCCCTCCACTTT
j_gene: TRBJ1-2; d_gene: TRBD1; v_gene: TRBV30; abundance: few; CDR3aa: CAWSHNRGEGYTF; CDR3nt: TGTGCCTGGAGCCATAACAGGGGTGAAGGCTACACCTTC
j_gene: TRBJ2-7; d_gene: NA; v_gene: TRBV4-3; abundance: many; CDR3aa: CASSQGRLDLSYEQYF; CDR3nt: TGCGCCAGCAGCCAAGGGAGGCTTGACTTGTCCTACGAGCAGTACTTC
j_gene: TRBJ1-6; d_gene: NA; v_gene: TRBV5-6; abundance: NA; CDR3aa: CASSIQGIYNSPLHF; CDR3nt: TGTGCCAGCAGCATCCAGGGGATTTATAATTCACCCCTCCACTTT
j_gene: TRBJ1-3; d_gene: NA; v_gene: TRBV5-6; abundance: NA; CDR3aa: CASSRPPGNSGNTIYF; CDR3nt: TGTGCCAGCAGCCGACCCCCCGGGAACTCTGGAAACACCATATATTTT
j_gene: TRBJ1-1; d_gene: TRBD1; v_gene: TRBV3-1/TRBV3-2; abundance: NA; CDR3aa: CASSKGQMNTEAFF; CDR3nt: TGTGCCAGCAGCAAGGGACAGATGAACACTGAAGCTTTCTTT
j_gene: TRBJ2-6; d_gene: NA; v_gene: TRBV2; abundance: NA; CDR3aa: CASSSRSGANVLTF; CDR3nt: TGTGCCAGCAGTTCCCGCTCTGGGGCCAACGTCCTGACTTTC
j_gene: TRBJ1-2; d_gene: NA; v_gene: TRBV30; abundance: NA; CDR3aa: CAFSSSPQRGYTF; CDR3nt: TGTGCTTTCTCCTCATCCCCGCAGCGCGGCTACACCTTC
j_gene: TRBJ2-5; d_gene: TRBD2; v_gene: TRBV4-1; abundance: NA; CDR3aa: CASSLTSGDSWTQYF; CDR3nt: TGCGCCAGCAGCCTAACTAGCGGGGACTCTTGGACCCAGTACTTC
j_gene: TRBJ2-3; d_gene: NA; v_gene: TRBV9; abundance: NA; CDR3aa: CASSGRAYTDTQYF; CDR3nt: TGTGCCAGCAGCGGGAGAGCTTACACAGATACGCAGTATTTT
j_gene: TRBJ1-5; d_gene: TRBD1; v_gene: TRBV18; abundance: NA; CDR3aa: CASSPTETGGGNQPQHF; CDR3nt: TGTGCCAGCTCACCGACCGAGACAGGGGGAGGCAATCAGCCCCAGCATTTT